The 15 T cell receptor beta chains below all came from one sample that was sequenced in a study of blood T cell repertoires in COVID-19. Profiling relied on immunoSEQ multiplex PCR, and the TCRdb table lists in-frame clones only, not all of them. The sample lists more than 200,000 clones; more than 65% were seen once. The sequencing sample was made of peripheral blood. Source of these receptors: an elderly woman with acute or convalescent COVID-19.

The chain carries TRBV27 and TRBJ1-1; D remains unclear. The germline V gene encodes CDR1 MNHEY and CDR2 SMNVEV (reference sequence). The CDR3 consists of 13 residues. Between the trimmed V and J ends, which lost 3 bases and 11 bases, there was a span of 16 bases. The CDR3 region is CASSLHAPGEAFF. CDR3 DNA sequence: TGTGCCAGCAGTTTGCATGCCCCCGGGGAGGCTTTCTTT.

This sequence joins TRBV28 and TRBJ1-2; the D is unclear. CDR1 is MDHEN and CDR2 is SYDVKM in the germline V gene. There are 17 residues in the CDR3. Trimming took 3 bases from V and 4 from J, leaving 21 bases between them. The CDR3 region is CASSFRLDRPKLYGYTF. In DNA, the CDR3 is TGTGCCAGCAGTTTTCGACTCGATCGCCCCAAACTCTATGGCTACACCTTC.

The chain joins TRBV11-2 to TRBJ1-6; 9 nucleotides agree with TRBD1. The CDR3 extends over 16 amino acids. The germline V gene has CDR1 SGHAT and CDR2 FQNNGV. V shed 5 bases, J shed 9 bases, and the junction held 11 bases outside the gene matches. CDR3 residues: CASSLTPGQGFSPLHF. The CDR3 DNA reads as TGTGCCAGCAGCCTAACCCCGGGACAGGGTTTTTCACCCCTCCACTTT.

The chain combines TRBV6-4 with TRBJ2-3, with 7 bases that match TRBD2. Looked up from germline, CDR1 is MRHNA and CDR2 is SNTAGT. With 6 bases clipped from V and 4 bases from J, the junction kept 7 bases outside the gene matches. This CDR3 is built from 14 residues. CDR3 DNA: TGTGCCAGCAGAGAACTAGCGTCTTCAGATACGCAGTATTTT. It specifies CASRELASSDTQYF.

This clone was observed a few times. The chain uses TRBV3-1 (or the pseudogene TRBV3-2) and TRBJ1-6; 7 bases are a match to TRBD1. Looked up from germline, CDR1 is LGHDT and CDR2 is YNNKEL (reference sequence). J lost 9 bases, V lost 2 bases, and 4 bases had no gene match. CDR3 size: 14 residues. CDR3 in DNA: TGTGCCAGCAGCCAAAACAGGGGAAGTTCACCCCTCCACTTT. As protein: CASSQNRGSSPLHF.

V and J are TRBV7-8 and TRBJ2-2, with D possibly TRBD2 on 5 matching bases. The V and J ends lost 6 bases and 5 bases respectively, with 7 bases between them. Germline V gene data show CDR1 as SGHVS and CDR2 as FQNEAQ. The CDR3 has 12 amino acids. CDR3 sequence: CASSRGTGELFF. CDR3 sequence (DNA): TGTGCCAGCAGTCGGGGTACCGGGGAGCTGTTTTTT.

At least ten counts were recorded for this clone. V gene TRBV6-5 combines with J gene TRBJ1-1, with D perhaps matching TRBD1 (6 bases). Deletions cut 6 bases from V and 4 bases from J, with 15 bases between. There are 14 residues in the CDR3. In germline, CDR1 is MNHEY, CDR2 SVGAGI. As DNA, the CDR3 is TGTGCCAGCAGACCCAGGGAACAGGGCACTGAAGCTTTCTTT. This encodes CASRPREQGTEAFF.

The table lists this clone with a few counts. The chain recombines TRBV10-2 with TRBJ1-2; D gene ambiguous. Germline values: CDR1 WSHSY, CDR2 SAAADI. The CDR3 length is 16 residues. The V and J ends lost 6 bases and 6 bases respectively, with 23 bases between them. The DNA for the CDR3 is TGCGCCAGCAGCCGTTCTGACACTCGTCTGGGTGATGGCTACACCTTC. Translation: CASSRSDTRLGDGYTF.

The chain combines TRBV5-1 with TRBJ1-6, with D possibly matching TRBD1 (6 bases). The CDR3 runs to 15 residues. The germline gives CDR1 SGHRS, CDR2 YFSETQ. With 7 bases removed from V and 8 bases from J, the gap between germline ends came to 19 bases. CDR3 sequence: CASREQGQSYSPLHF. The CDR3 DNA sequence: TGCGCCAGCCGAGAACAAGGACAGTCTTATTCACCCCTCCACTTT. Full variable domain (missing parts from reference TRBV5-1 and TRBJ1-6): KAGVTQTPRYLIKTRGQQVTLSCSPISGHRSVSWYQQTPGQGLQFLFEYFSETQRNKGNFPGRFSGRQFSNSRSEMNVSTLELGDSALYLCASREQGQSYSPLHFGNGTRLTVT.

A few counts support this clone. This chain links TRBV6-5 with TRBJ1-1; 9 bases align to TRBD1. J lost 5 bases, V lost 5 bases, and 6 bases had no gene match. The CDR3 is 14 amino acids. Germline-derived CDR1 and CDR2 are MNHEY and SVGAGI. The CDR3 loop reads CASSNRGQATEAFF. CDR3 coding DNA: TGTGCCAGCAGTAACAGGGGGCAGGCGACTGAAGCTTTCTTT.

This chain uses TRBV25-1 with TRBJ1-1; D gene ambiguous. CDR3 length: 14 residues. V was trimmed by 7 bases and J by 0 bases, leaving 12 bases between them. In germline, CDR1 is MGHDK, CDR2 SYGVNS. CDR3 protein: CASTRGVLNTEAFF. CDR3 sequence (DNA): TGTGCCAGCACCCGGGGTGTACTGAACACTGAAGCTTTCTTT.

V and J are TRBV30 and TRBJ1-5; D perhaps matches TRBD1 (5 bases). The CDR3 extends over 14 amino acids. Germline CDR1 and CDR2: GTSNPN and SVGIG (reference sequence). V lost 4 bases and J lost 0, with 10 bases in between. CDR3 residues: CAWTGQNSNQPQHF. CDR3 in DNA: TGTGCCTGGACAGGGCAAAATAGCAATCAGCCCCAGCATTTT.

The chain employs TRBV4-2 and TRBJ2-3, with TRBD2 matching over 7 bases. V dropped 0 bases and J dropped 2; count of bases not matched to a gene: 8. This CDR3 is built from 17 residues. Germline CDR1 and CDR2: LGHNA and YNFKEQ. The CDR3 coding sequence is TGTGCCAGCAGCCAAGATTTTACGGGGGGAACCACAGATACGCAGTATTTT. Translated: CASSQDFTGGTTDTQYF.

The V gene is TRBV19, the J gene TRBJ1-6; 9 positions match TRBD1. The V segment lost 4 bases and the J segment 9 bases; nucleotides outside the gene matches: 10. Germline CDR1 is LNHDA and CDR2 is SQIVND (reference sequence). The CDR3 totals 16 residues. The CDR3 nucleotides are TGTGCCAGTAGTAAGATCTCGGGACAGGGCGTTTCACCCCTCCACTTT. Amino acid sequence: CASSKISGQGVSPLHF.

This clone appeared a few times. This chain links TRBV25-1 with TRBJ1-4, with D uncertain. V lost 2 bases and J 0 bases, leaving 4 bases between the germline ends. Germline CDR1 is MGHDK and CDR2 is SYGVNS. The CDR3 has 14 amino acids. CDR3 in DNA: TGTGCCAGCAGTGAACAAACAACTAATGAAAAACTGTTTTTT. It is translated as CASSEQTTNEKLFF.